This T cell receptor (beta chain) is from a study of T cells in narcolepsy. Findings of the study overall: Same-patient CSF and blood CD4+ T cell clonotypes included HCRT-specific and TRIB2-specific autoreactive ones.

Profiled with immunoSEQ multiplex PCR; TCRdb holds only in-frame clones, not every one. Of under 35,000 clones in the sample, less than 90% were seen once. Details on this clone: The antigen is unknown.

The ends were cut back, 2 bases at V and 0 bases at J, with 8 bases in the middle. CDR1 and CDR2 (germline): MDHEN, SYDVKM. The CDR3 extends over 15 amino acids. Source material: memory (CD45RA-) CD4+ T cells from blood. This receptor was taken from a human donor in good health. The rearrangement links TRBV28 to TRBJ1-3; D remains ambiguous. DNA for the CDR3: TGTGCCAGCAGTTTAGAGGGATTCTCTGGAAACACCATATATTTT. Its protein is CASSLEGFSGNTIYF.